Listed below are T cell receptor beta chains from one sample, sequenced in a study of cytomegalovirus exposure and HLA in healthy donors. Repertoires were generated with immunoSEQ multiplex PCR, while TCRdb's copy carries only in-frame clones and drops some. The table lists some 200,000 clones, roughly 80% of them singletons. Sequencing input: PBMCs. The receptors come from a woman aged 18-29 years in good health and CMV-seronegative. CDR3s include the opening cysteine and the closing phenylalanine or tryptophan. Each record gives: clone size, J gene, V gene, D gene, CDR3 protein, CDR3 DNA. A D gene is named only where the DNA matches it firmly. Part of the rows lack a size; the others show once, few, many or a class for expanded clones.

NA	TRBJ2-7	TRBV9	TRBD2	CASSVSGTSGRAEQYF	TGTGCCAGCAGCGTCTCCGGGACTAGCGGGAGGGCCGAGCAGTACTTC
NA	TRBJ2-3	TRBV7-9	TRBD2	CASSFGGTRPTDTQYF	TGTGCCAGCAGCTTCGGAGGGACTAGACCCACAGATACGCAGTATTTT
NA	TRBJ2-7	TRBV4-2	TRBD1	CASSQVGQVGAYEQYF	TGTGCCAGCAGCCAAGTTGGACAGGTCGGGGCTTACGAGCAGTACTTC
few	TRBJ1-2	TRBV18	TRBD1	CASSPRDRVYGYTF	TGTGCCAGCTCACCCCGGGACAGGGTTTATGGCTACACCTTC
NA	TRBJ2-3	TRBV18	NA	CASSSGTSTDTQYF	TGTGCCAGCTCATCCGGGACTAGCACAGATACGCAGTATTTT
few	TRBJ2-7	TRBV28	NA	CASSSVRDSYEQYF	TGTGCCAGCAGTTCTGTCAGGGATTCCTACGAGCAGTACTTC
NA	TRBJ2-1	TRBV7-9	TRBD2	CASSLGLAGGPPLGYVQFF	TGTGCCAGCAGCCTCGGACTAGCGGGGGGGCCCCCCCTCGGTTACGTGCAGTTCTTC
NA	TRBJ1-5	TRBV6-5	TRBD1	CASSYGQGGRPQHF	TGTGCCAGCAGTTACGGACAGGGGGGTCGGCCCCAGCATTTT
NA	TRBJ1-5	TRBV28	NA	CASSLPKNNQPQHF	TGTGCCAGCAGTTTACCCAAAAACAATCAGCCCCAGCATTTT
NA	TRBJ2-2	TRBV11-3	TRBD1	CASRDRLTGELFF	TGTGCCAGTAGGGACAGACTTACCGGGGAGCTGTTTTTT
NA	TRBJ2-2	TRBV5-8	NA	CASRSSEETTGELFF	TGTGCCAGCAGGTCGAGTGAGGAAACCACCGGGGAGCTGTTTTTT
NA	TRBJ2-7	TRBV6-4	NA	CASRGTASYEQYF	TGTGCCAGCCGCGGGACAGCCTCCTACGAGCAGTACTTC
NA	TRBJ2-3	TRBV7-6	NA	CASSLWLASDTQYF	TGTGCCAGCAGCTTATGGCTAGCTTCTGATACGCAGTATTTT
NA	TRBJ2-5	TRBV13	NA	CASSPADGVTQYF	TGTGCCAGCAGCCCCGCTGACGGGGTGACCCAGTACTTC
NA	TRBJ1-6	TRBV27	NA	CASSRGGQGSPLHF	TGTGCCAGCAGCCGCGGGGGGCAGGGTTCACCCCTCCACTTT
NA	TRBJ1-1	TRBV4-2	NA	CASSALSTEAFF	TGTGCCAGCAGCGCCCTGAGCACTGAAGCTTTCTTT
NA	TRBJ2-7	TRBV27	TRBD1	CASTQTGSYDEQYF	TGTGCCAGCACCCAGACAGGGTCTTACGACGAGCAGTACTTC
NA	TRBJ2-2	TRBV2	TRBD2	CASRRTSGRLTTGELFF	TGTGCCAGCAGGCGGACTAGCGGGAGATTGACCACCGGGGAGCTGTTTTTT
NA	TRBJ1-1	TRBV29-1	NA	CSVVAIRTAAMNTEAFF	TGCAGCGTTGTTGCCATTCGGACAGCCGCTATGAACACTGAAGCTTTCTTT
NA	TRBJ2-7	TRBV4-2	NA	CASSQGGEDSYEQYF	TGTGCCAGCAGCCAAGGTGGGGAGGACTCCTACGAGCAGTACTTC
NA	TRBJ1-1	TRBV7-6	NA	CASSLTTVADTEAFF	TGTGCCAGCAGCCTAACGACAGTGGCGGACACTGAAGCTTTCTTT
NA	TRBJ1-1	TRBV28	NA	CASSPLWGGLTEAFF	TGTGCCAGCAGTCCCCTTTGGGGGGGCTTGACTGAAGCTTTCTTT
NA	TRBJ1-6	TRBV4-1	NA	CASSQEEGRRSPLHF	TGCGCCAGCAGCCAAGAGGAGGGTCGGAGGTCACCCCTCCACTTT
NA	TRBJ2-7	TRBV5-1	TRBD2	CASSLTSKSYEQYF	TGCGCTAGCAGCTTGACTAGCAAATCCTACGAGCAGTACTTC
once	TRBJ2-5	TRBV2	NA	CASSSFDQGPQETQYF	TGTGCCAGCTCGAGTTTCGACCAGGGGCCTCAAGAGACCCAGTACTTC
NA	TRBJ1-3	TRBV5-6	NA	CASSLVGQFSGNAIYF	TGTGCCAGCAGCTTGGTTGGACAGTTCTCTGGAAACGCCATATATTTT
NA	TRBJ2-5	TRBV5-1	NA	CASSLGQVETQYF	TGCGCCAGCAGCTTGGGGCAGGTAGAGACCCAGTACTTC
NA	TRBJ1-3	TRBV2	NA	CANPTDFSGNTIYF	TGTGCCAACCCAACGGACTTCTCTGGAAACACCATATATTTT
NA	TRBJ2-3	TRBV2	TRBD2	CASSESLWRGASTDTQYF	TGTGCCAGCAGTGAAAGCCTCTGGCGGGGGGCCAGCACAGATACGCAGTATTTT
NA	TRBJ1-5	TRBV6-1	NA	CASSGQNNQPQHF	TGTGCCAGCAGTGGACAGAATAACCAGCCCCAGCATTTT
NA	TRBJ1-5	TRBV19	NA	CASSIWGNSNQPQHF	TGTGCCAGTAGTATATGGGGCAATAGCAATCAGCCCCAGCATTTT
once	TRBJ1-1	TRBV2	NA	CASSEQGLDTEAFF	TGTGCCAGCAGCGAACAGGGTTTAGACACTGAAGCTTTCTTT
NA	TRBJ1-2	TRBV11-2	NA	CASSTTASYGYTF	TGTGCCAGCAGCACGACAGCGTCCTATGGCTACACCTTC
NA	TRBJ2-3	TRBV19	TRBD1	CACSITGGQSTQYF	TGTGCCTGTTCTATTACAGGGGGTCAAAGTACGCAGTATTTT
NA	TRBJ2-1	TRBV6-5	TRBD2	CASTRGDEQFF	TGTGCCAGCACCCGGGGGGATGAGCAGTTCTTC
NA	TRBJ1-6	TRBV19	NA	CASSIIDRNSPLHF	TGTGCCAGTAGTATAATTGACAGAAATTCACCCCTCCACTTT
NA	TRBJ2-7	TRBV5-1	NA	CASSSYGENYEQYF	TGCGCCAGCAGCTCCTACGGGGAGAACTACGAGCAGTACTTC
NA	TRBJ1-5	TRBV28	NA	CASSSSNRAFNQPQHF	TGTGCCAGCAGTTCCTCAAACAGGGCCTTCAATCAGCCCCAGCATTTT
once	TRBJ2-1	TRBV27	TRBD2	CASSLTLAGAHNEQFF	TGTGCCAGCAGTTTAACTCTAGCGGGGGCCCACAATGAGCAGTTCTTC
NA	TRBJ2-2	TRBV18	NA	CASSPQDSQNTGELFF	TGTGCCAGCTCACCACAGGACAGTCAGAACACCGGGGAGCTGTTTTTT
NA	TRBJ2-3	TRBV2	NA	CASRGSTDTQYF	TGTGCCAGCAGGGGCAGCACAGATACGCAGTATTTT
NA	TRBJ2-7	TRBV11-3	NA	CASSLGDSREQYF	TGTGCCAGCAGCTTAGGGGACTCCCGCGAGCAGTACTTC